The T cell receptor (beta chain) under discussion was sequenced for a study of cytomegalovirus exposure and HLA in healthy donors. Findings of the study overall: A list of about 180 TCR beta chains associated with cytomegalovirus was given. Reportedly, a later analysis found an Asian-associated ancestry cluster had fewer N-insertions than the roughly 630-donor mean.

This clone was picked up one time. Antigen unknown. One end of the junction is discordant with germline, which a read error may explain. 60 Vbeta and 13 Jbeta primers were used in PCR. Sequenced by immunoSEQ multiplex PCR; TCRdb stores in-frame clones only, minus some. Here the sample spans around 200,000 clones, around four fifths being singletons. The germline V gene encodes CDR1 SEHNR and CDR2 FQNEAQ (reference sequence). CDR3 length: 17 residues. Source material: PBMCs. The receptor's source is a man between 45 and 60 years old in good health and CMV-seronegative. The rearrangement links TRBV7-9 to TRBJ2-5; the D gene is possibly TRBD2 (6 bases). DNA of the CDR3: TGTTCCAGCAGCTTATTTATCAGCGGGTGGTCGCAAGAGACCCAGTACTTC. Its translation is CSSSLFISGWSQETQYF.